These T cell receptor beta chains were read from a single sample in a study of T cell responses to AZD1222 COVID-19 vaccine. Some clones are missing from TCRdb's copy, which holds only in-frame ones; the method was immunoSEQ multiplex PCR. Counted here are about 24,000 clones, about 88% occurring once; the ten biggest clones make up 6% to 8%. The specimen was peripheral blood, collected 28 days after the second AZD1222 dose. All receptors derive from an adult who received the AZD1222 COVID-19 vaccine. The CDR3 runs from the conserved cysteine through the conserved F or W. The D gene is left open where the match is weak.

V: TRBV5-1; D: -; J: TRBJ1-1; DNA: TGCGCCAGCAGCTTGGACCCCAGTGGCACTGAAGCTTTCTTT; CDR3: CASSLDPSGTEAFF
V: TRBV7-6; D: -; J: TRBJ2-1; DNA: TGTGCCAGCAGCTTAGGACGGAACAATGAGCAGTTCTTC; CDR3: CASSLGRNNEQFF
V: TRBV3-1/TRBV3-2; D: TRBD1; J: TRBJ1-6; DNA: TGTGCCAGCAGCCCTCGGACAGGGCATAATTCACCCCTCCACTTT; CDR3: CASSPRTGHNSPLHF
V: TRBV27; D: -; J: TRBJ2-7; DNA: TGTGCCAGCAGTTTACGAGGGGTGCCGACAGACAGAAATTACGAGCAGTACTTC; CDR3: CASSLRGVPTDRNYEQYF
V: TRBV6-5; D: -; J: TRBJ1-6; DNA: TGTGCCAGCAACCCTAGGGATTCACCCCTCCACTTT; CDR3: CASNPRDSPLHF